This TCR beta chain derives from a study of tumor-infiltrating lymphocytes in localized non-small cell lung cancer. The wider study: Patients included smokers and never-smokers with various histologies, some sampled after neoadjuvant chemotherapy.

On this clone: The antigen is unknown.

The CDR3 spans 13 residues. Germline lookup yields CDR1 GTSNPN and CDR2 SVGIG (reference sequence). The V and J ends lost 1 base and 7 bases respectively, with 13 bases between them. Method: immunoSEQ multiplex PCR; TCRdb's copy keeps in-frame clones and lacks some. Altogether over 10,000 clones are present, 55% to 75% being singletons, with the ten largest covering around 7.3%. General observations from the study: TCR sequencing covered a subset of patients with enough tissue. No link was found between tumor T-cell fraction and recurrence-free survival.

Specimen: lung tumor tissue. The TCR was taken from a human donor with non-small cell lung cancer. V is TRBV30 and J is TRBJ1-2; D possibly corresponds to TRBD1 (5 bases). The DNA of the CDR3 is TGTGCCTGGAGTGCCAAGGGGAGAGGTGGCTACACCTTC. It codes for CAWSAKGRGGYTF.